This T cell receptor (beta chain) was sequenced in a study of control samples from healthy donors and cancer patients. V was clipped by 0 bases and J by 5 bases, with 16 bases between them. The germline V gene has CDR1 MGHRA and CDR2 YSYEKL. This CDR3 is built from 17 residues. This clone was seen once. This table comes from immunoSEQ multiplex PCR, and its TCRdb copy is limited to in-frame clones, with some not included. The top ten clones hold 2% to 3% of a sample with some 130,000 clones, over 75% of them seen once. The clonotype comes from a man aged 40-49 years in good health. This sequence joins TRBV4-1 and TRBJ2-2, with D perhaps assigned TRBD1 or TRBD2 (6 bases each). Sequencing was carried out using blood. The CDR3 loop is CASSQDHPGARTGELFF. The CDR3 region has the DNA TGCGCCAGCAGCCAAGATCACCCGGGGGCGCGGACCGGGGAGCTGTTTTTT.